This T cell receptor beta chain was sequenced for a study of identical twins. Regarding this clonotype: Its cognate antigen is unknown.

Study results and caveats: Carriage of fewer insertions was seen in abundant cord blood beta clonotypes, whereas memory repertoires showed none.

Germline CDR1 SQVTM, CDR2 ANQGSEA. The CDR3 is made up of 12 amino acids. V lost 4 bases to trimming and J lost 8 bases; unmatched junction nucleotides: 4. In TCRdb, the 5' RACE reads were re-called with MiXCR into one record per CDR3 protein. The data contain around 480,000 distinct CDR3 sequences, roughly an eighth of them singletons. In addition, the sample was reused for a study of yellow fever vaccine responses in identical twins.

V gene TRBV29-1 combines with J gene TRBJ2-4; 8 nucleotides agree with TRBD1. The sequenced sample was CD4+ T cells sorted from blood. This TCR derives from a woman under 30 in good health. The CDR3, as DNA: TGCAGCGTTGGGACAGGGATTGACATTCAGTACTTC. Translating it yields CSVGTGIDIQYF.